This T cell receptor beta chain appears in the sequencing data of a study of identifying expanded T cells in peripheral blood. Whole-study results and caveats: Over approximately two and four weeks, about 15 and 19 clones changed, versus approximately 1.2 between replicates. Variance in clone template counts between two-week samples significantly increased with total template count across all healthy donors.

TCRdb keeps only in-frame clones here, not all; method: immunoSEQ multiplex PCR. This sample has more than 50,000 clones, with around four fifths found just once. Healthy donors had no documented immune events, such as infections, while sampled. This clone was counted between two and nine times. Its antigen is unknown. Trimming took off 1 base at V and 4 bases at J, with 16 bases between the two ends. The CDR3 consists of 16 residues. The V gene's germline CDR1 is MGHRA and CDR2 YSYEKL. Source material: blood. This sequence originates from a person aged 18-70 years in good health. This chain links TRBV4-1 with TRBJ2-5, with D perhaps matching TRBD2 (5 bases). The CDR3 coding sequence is TGCGCCAGCAGCCAAGGAGCGAGCTCCCGGGGAGAGACCCAGTACTTC. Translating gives CASSQGASSRGETQYF.